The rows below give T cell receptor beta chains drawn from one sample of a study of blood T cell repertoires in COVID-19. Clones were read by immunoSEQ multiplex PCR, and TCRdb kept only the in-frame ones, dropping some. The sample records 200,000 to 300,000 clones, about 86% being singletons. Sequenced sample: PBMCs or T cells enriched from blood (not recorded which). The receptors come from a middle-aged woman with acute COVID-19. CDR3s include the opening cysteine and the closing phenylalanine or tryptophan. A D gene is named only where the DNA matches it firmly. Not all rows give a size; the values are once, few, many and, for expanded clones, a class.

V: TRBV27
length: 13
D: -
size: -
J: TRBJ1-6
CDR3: CASSLSGNSPLHF
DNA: TGTGCCAGCAGTTTATCCGGTAATTCACCCCTCCACTTT

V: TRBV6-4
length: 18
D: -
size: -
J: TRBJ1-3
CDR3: CASSDTRQGGRSGNTIYF
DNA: TGTGCCAGCAGTGACACTCGACAAGGGGGTAGGTCTGGAAACACCATATATTTT

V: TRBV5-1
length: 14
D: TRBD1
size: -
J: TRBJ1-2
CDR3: CASSSDRTNYGYTF
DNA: TGCGCCAGCAGCTCGGACAGGACCAACTATGGCTACACCTTC

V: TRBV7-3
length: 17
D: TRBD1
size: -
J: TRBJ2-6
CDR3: CASRRQGPRSGANVLTF
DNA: TGTGCCAGCCGGAGACAGGGTCCCCGCTCTGGGGCCAACGTCCTGACTTTC

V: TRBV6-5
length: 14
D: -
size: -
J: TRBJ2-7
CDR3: CASRVFTGVHEQYF
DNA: TGTGCCAGCAGAGTTTTTACAGGCGTACACGAGCAGTACTTC

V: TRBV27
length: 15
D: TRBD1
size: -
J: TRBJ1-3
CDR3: CASGKTGPSGNTIYF
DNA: TGTGCCAGCGGGAAGACAGGGCCTTCTGGAAACACCATATATTTT

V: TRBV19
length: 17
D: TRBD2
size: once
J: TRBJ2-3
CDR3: CASSAKQREPLTDTQYF
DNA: TGTGCCAGTAGTGCAAAGCAGCGGGAGCCACTCACAGATACGCAGTATTTT

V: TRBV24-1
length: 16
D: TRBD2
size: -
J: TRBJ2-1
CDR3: CATSDFSGRSYNEQFF
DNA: TGTGCCACCAGTGATTTTAGCGGGAGGTCCTACAATGAGCAGTTCTTC

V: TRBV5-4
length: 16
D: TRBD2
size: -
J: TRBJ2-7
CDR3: CASRKGTGTSIYEQYF
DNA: TGTGCCAGCAGGAAGGGAACCGGGACTAGCATCTACGAGCAGTACTTC

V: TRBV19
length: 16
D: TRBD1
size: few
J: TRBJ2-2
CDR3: CARSRGTGGFGGELFF
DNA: TGTGCCAGGTCACGCGGGACAGGGGGTTTTGGCGGGGAGCTGTTTTTT

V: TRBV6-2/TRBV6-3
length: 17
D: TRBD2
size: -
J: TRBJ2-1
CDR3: CASSYGGAGGKNNEQFF
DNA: TGTGCCAGCAGTTATGGGGGAGCGGGAGGGAAAAACAATGAGCAGTTCTTC

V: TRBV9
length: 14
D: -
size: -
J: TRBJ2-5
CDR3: CASSASGAQETQYF
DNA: TGTGCCAGCAGCGCCTCAGGGGCTCAAGAGACCCAGTACTTC

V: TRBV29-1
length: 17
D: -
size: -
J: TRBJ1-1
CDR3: CSVDPWTDRVSDTEAFF
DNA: TGCAGCGTCGACCCCTGGACAGATCGGGTCTCGGACACTGAAGCTTTCTTT

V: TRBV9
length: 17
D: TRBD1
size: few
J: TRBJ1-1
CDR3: CASSVVSGPGGSTEAFF
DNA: TGTGCCAGCAGCGTAGTTTCAGGGCCAGGGGGGAGCACTGAAGCTTTCTTT

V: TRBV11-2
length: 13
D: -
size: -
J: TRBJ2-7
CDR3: CASRPRQSYEQYF
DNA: TGTGCCAGCAGACCAAGACAATCCTACGAGCAGTACTTC

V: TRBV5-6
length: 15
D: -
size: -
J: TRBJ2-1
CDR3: CASSFLSGDGNEQFF
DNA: TGTGCCAGCAGCTTCCTGTCAGGGGACGGCAATGAGCAGTTCTTC

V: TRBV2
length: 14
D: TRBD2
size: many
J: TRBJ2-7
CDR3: CASSPTSGTLEEDF
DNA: TGTGCCAGCAGCCCGACTAGCGGGACGTTGGAGGAGGACTTC

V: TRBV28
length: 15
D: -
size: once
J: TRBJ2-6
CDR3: CASEDRPSGANVLTF
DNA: TGTGCCAGCGAGGACAGACCCTCTGGGGCCAACGTCCTGACTTTC

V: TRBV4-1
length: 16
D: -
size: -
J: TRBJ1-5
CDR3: CASSGTPDRGGQPQHF
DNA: TGCGCCAGCAGCGGCACCCCCGATAGGGGAGGTCAGCCCCAGCATTTT

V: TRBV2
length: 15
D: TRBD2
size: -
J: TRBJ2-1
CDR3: CASRASGSFYNEQFF
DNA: TGTGCCAGCAGAGCTAGCGGGAGTTTCTACAATGAGCAGTTCTTC

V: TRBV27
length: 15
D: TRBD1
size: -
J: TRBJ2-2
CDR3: CASRGDRVVTGELFF
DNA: TGTGCCAGCAGGGGGGACAGGGTTGTTACCGGGGAGCTGTTTTTT

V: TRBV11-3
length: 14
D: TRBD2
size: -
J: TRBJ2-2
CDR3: CASNRREGLGELFF
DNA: TGTGCCAGCAACCGGCGGGAGGGCCTCGGGGAGCTGTTTTTT

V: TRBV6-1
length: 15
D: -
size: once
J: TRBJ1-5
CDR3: CASSENKRAGQPQHF
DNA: TGTGCCAGCAGTGAAAATAAGAGGGCGGGCCAGCCCCAGCATTTT

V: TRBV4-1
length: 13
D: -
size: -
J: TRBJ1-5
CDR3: CASSQERNQPQHF
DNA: TGCGCCAGCAGCCAAGAGAGAAATCAGCCCCAGCATTTT

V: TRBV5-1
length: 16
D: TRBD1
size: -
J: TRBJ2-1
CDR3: CASSLSPGQGGNEQFF
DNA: TGCGCCAGCAGCTTGTCTCCGGGACAGGGAGGAAATGAGCAGTTCTTC

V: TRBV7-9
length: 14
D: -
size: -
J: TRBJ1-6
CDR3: CVSSPGSVNSPLHF
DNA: TGTGTCAGCAGCCCCGGTAGTGTTAATTCACCCCTCCACTTT

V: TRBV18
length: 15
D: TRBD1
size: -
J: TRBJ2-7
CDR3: CASSTGQGPNHEQYF
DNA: TGTGCCAGCTCGACCGGACAGGGTCCAAACCACGAGCAGTACTTC

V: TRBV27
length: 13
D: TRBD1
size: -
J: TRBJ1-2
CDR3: CASSLTGGSGYTF
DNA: TGTGCCAGCAGCCTAACAGGGGGCTCTGGCTACACCTTC

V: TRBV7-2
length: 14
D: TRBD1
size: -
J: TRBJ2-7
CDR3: CASSLPGGIDEQYF
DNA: TGTGCCAGCAGCTTACCAGGGGGTATCGACGAGCAGTACTTC

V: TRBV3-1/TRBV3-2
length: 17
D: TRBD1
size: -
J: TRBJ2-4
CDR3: CASSQGTAFLAKNIQYF
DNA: TGTGCCAGCAGCCAGGGGACAGCCTTTCTAGCCAAAAACATTCAGTACTTC

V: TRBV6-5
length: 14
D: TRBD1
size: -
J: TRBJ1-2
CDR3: CASSPTGQVYGYTF
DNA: TGTGCCAGCAGTCCCACCGGACAGGTCTATGGCTACACCTTC

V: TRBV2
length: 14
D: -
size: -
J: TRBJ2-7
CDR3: CASSAAQASYEQYF
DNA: TGTGCCAGCAGTGCCGCCCAAGCCTCCTACGAGCAGTACTTC

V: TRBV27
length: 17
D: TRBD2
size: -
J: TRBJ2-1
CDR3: CASSSNPGLAGGNEQFF
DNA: TGTGCCAGCAGTTCGAACCCTGGACTAGCGGGGGGGAATGAGCAGTTCTTC

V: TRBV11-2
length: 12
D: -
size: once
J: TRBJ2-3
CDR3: CASSLDMDTQYF
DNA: TGTGCCAGCAGCTTAGATATGGATACGCAGTATTTT

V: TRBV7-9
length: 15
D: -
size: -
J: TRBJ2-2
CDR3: CASSLVQGGTGELFF
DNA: TGTGCCAGCAGCTTAGTACAGGGCGGCACCGGGGAGCTGTTTTTT

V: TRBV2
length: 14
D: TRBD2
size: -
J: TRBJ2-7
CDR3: CASSLSGRTYEQYF
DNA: TGTGCCAGCAGTCTTAGCGGGAGGACCTACGAGCAGTACTTC

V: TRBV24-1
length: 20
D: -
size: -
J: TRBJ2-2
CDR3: CATSDRSLMDSFANTGELFF
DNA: TGTGCCACCAGTGACCGGAGCCTTATGGACAGCTTCGCGAACACCGGGGAGCTGTTTTTT

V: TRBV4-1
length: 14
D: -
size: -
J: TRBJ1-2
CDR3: CASSLRGGDDGYTF
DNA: TGCGCCAGCAGCCTGAGGGGGGGAGATGATGGCTACACCTTC

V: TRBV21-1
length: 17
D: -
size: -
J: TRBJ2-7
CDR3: CASTTFLEEGESYEQYF
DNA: TGTGCCAGCACCACGTTCTTAGAAGAGGGGGAATCCTACGAGCAGTACTTC

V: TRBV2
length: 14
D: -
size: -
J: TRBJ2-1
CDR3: CARQNLRGLHEQFF
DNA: TGTGCCAGACAAAATCTTCGCGGACTGCATGAGCAGTTCTTC

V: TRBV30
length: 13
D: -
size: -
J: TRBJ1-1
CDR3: CAWNPQGFTEAFF
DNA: TGTGCCTGGAATCCACAGGGTTTCACTGAAGCTTTCTTT

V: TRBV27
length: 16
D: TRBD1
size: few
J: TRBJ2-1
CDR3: CASSLSTGARYNEQFF
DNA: TGTGCCAGCAGTTTATCAACAGGGGCTAGGTACAATGAGCAGTTCTTC

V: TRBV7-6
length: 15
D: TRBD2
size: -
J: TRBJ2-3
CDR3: CASSLVAGEPDTQYF
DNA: TGTGCCAGCAGCTTAGTAGCGGGAGAGCCGGATACGCAGTATTTT

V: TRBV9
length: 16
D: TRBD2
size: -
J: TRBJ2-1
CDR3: CASSLSGTSEHNEHFF
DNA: TGTGCCAGCAGCTTATCCGGGACTAGCGAACACAATGAGCATTTCTTC

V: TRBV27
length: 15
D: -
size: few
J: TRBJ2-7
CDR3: CASSLNRGTTYEQYF
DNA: TGTGCCAGCAGTTTAAATCGAGGGACAACCTACGAGCAGTACTTC

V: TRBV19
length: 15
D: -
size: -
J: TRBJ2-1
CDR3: CASGLSLSSYNEQFF
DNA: TGTGCCAGTGGTTTGTCTCTGAGCTCCTACAATGAGCAGTTCTTC

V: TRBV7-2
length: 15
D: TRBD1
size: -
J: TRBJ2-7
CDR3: CASSLGTGDSYEQYF
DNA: TGTGCCAGCAGCTTAGGGACAGGGGACTCCTACGAGCAGTACTTC

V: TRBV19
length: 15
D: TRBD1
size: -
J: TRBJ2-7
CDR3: CASRHGGQGAYEQYF
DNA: TGTGCCAGTAGGCATGGGGGACAGGGGGCCTACGAGCAGTACTTC